Below, 23 T cell receptor beta chains from the same sample are listed, as sequenced in a study of blood T cell repertoires in COVID-19. Assay used: immunoSEQ multiplex PCR; TCRdb lists only in-frame clones, some missing. The table includes approximately 390,000 clones, around 89% detected once. Sequenced input: peripheral blood. The source is a man between 18 and 35 years old with active or convalescent COVID-19.

The V and J genes are TRBV10-2 and TRBJ2-2; 7 positions match TRBD1. The germline CDR1 and CDR2 sequences are WSHSY and SAAADI. The CDR3 covers 12 residues. The V gene end was trimmed by 6 bases and the J gene end by 7 bases; junction bases not matched to a gene: 2. The CDR3 coding sequence is TGCGCCAGCAGGACAGGGAACGGGGAGCTGTTTTTT. It codes for CASRTGNGELFF.

The J gene is TRBJ2-3, the V gene TRBV7-8; the D gene is possibly TRBD2 (5 bases). Germline V lookup: CDR1 SGHVS, CDR2 FQNEAQ. With 1 base removed from V and 3 bases from J, the gap between germline ends came to 11 bases. The CDR3 length is 15 residues. CDR3 sequence (DNA): TGTGCCAGCAGCTTAGGCGGGCTGGGGACAGATACGCAGTATTTT. Translated, it gives CASSLGGLGTDTQYF.

The chain has TRBV6-5 and TRBJ2-5; D is perhaps TRBD1 (5 bases). Germline V CDR1 and CDR2: MNHEY, SVGAGI. The length of the CDR3 is 15 residues. V lost 2 bases and J lost 0, with 10 bases in between. The CDR3 spells CASSYGAGNQETQYF. DNA for the CDR3: TGTGCCAGCAGTTACGGGGCAGGGAACCAAGAGACCCAGTACTTC.

DNA of the CDR3: TGCGCCAGCAGCTTGGCGGGGACAGGGCTCGACGAGCAGTACTTC. It codes for CASSLAGTGLDEQYF. The chain carries TRBV5-1 and TRBJ2-7, with 9 bases lining up with TRBD1. The ends lost 0 bases at V and 5 bases at J; junction bases unmatched: 6. CDR1 and CDR2 (germline): SGHRS, YFSETQ. This CDR3 comprises 15 residues.

CDR3 DNA sequence: TGTGCCAGCAGCTTAGACTTCGCGAACTATGGCTACACCTTC. This encodes CASSLDFANYGYTF. This chain uses TRBV5-6 with TRBJ1-2; D is uncertain. V was cut by 2 bases and J by 2 bases, with 10 bases left in between. Germline assignment: CDR1 SGHDT and CDR2 YYEEEE. This CDR3 region has 14 residues.

This chain connects TRBV2 to TRBJ1-1; D gene ambiguous. Germline CDR1 and CDR2: SNHLY and FYNNEI. CDR3 length: 12 amino acids. V gave up 7 bases and J gave up 1 base, with 7 bases separating them. CDR3 sequence: CASTRSNTEAFF. The CDR3 DNA reads TGTGCCAGCACTCGTTCGAACACTGAAGCTTTCTTT.

The sample holds one count of this clone. V and J are TRBV28 and TRBJ2-7; 7 bases line up with TRBD2. CDR1 is MDHEN and CDR2 is SYDVKM in the germline V gene. This CDR3 is built from 16 residues. The J segment lost 0 bases and the V segment lost 5 bases, leaving 10 bases of the junction unmatched. This CDR3 is CASSVPLAASSYEQYF. In DNA, the CDR3 is TGTGCCAGCAGTGTACCTCTAGCGGCAAGCTCCTACGAGCAGTACTTC. Complete variable domain (other parts from reference TRBV28 and TRBJ2-7): DVKVTQSSRYLVKRTGEKVFLECVQDMDHENMFWYRQDPGLGLRLIYFSYDVKMKEKGDIPEGYSVSREKKERFSLILESASTNQTSMYLCASSVPLAASSYEQYFGPGTRLTVT.

The chain carries TRBV3-1 (or the pseudogene TRBV3-2) and TRBJ1-1, with a possible D match to TRBD1 (5 bases). Trimming took 2 bases from V and 0 from J, leaving 7 bases between them. Germline CDR1 LGHDT, CDR2 YNNKEL (reference sequence). This CDR3 has 14 amino acids. The CDR3 is CASSQPGLNTEAFF. CDR3 sequence (DNA): TGTGCCAGCAGCCAACCAGGGCTGAACACTGAAGCTTTCTTT.

The chain joins TRBV7-9 to TRBJ2-1; 11 positions agree with TRBD2. V shed 5 bases and J 6 bases; nucleotides not matched to a gene: 9. Per germline, CDR1 SEHNR and CDR2 FQNEAQ (reference sequence). CDR3 length: 16 residues. This chain's CDR3 is CASSGSTSGILNEQFF. The CDR3 DNA sequence: TGTGCCAGCAGCGGCTCGACTAGCGGGATCCTCAATGAGCAGTTCTTC.

The chain carries TRBV2 and TRBJ2-5; D possibly corresponds to TRBD1 (6 bases). V lost 7 bases and J lost 5, with 17 bases in between. This CDR3 comprises 14 residues. Germline assignment: CDR1 SNHLY and CDR2 FYNNEI. The CDR3 spells CASIQDRYRETQYF. CDR3 in DNA: TGTGCCAGCATCCAGGACAGATACCGGGAGACCCAGTACTTC.

The CDR3 bases are TGTGCCAGCAGCTTGACGCTAGCGGGGAATACGCAGTATTTT. This translates into CASSLTLAGNTQYF. The V and J genes are TRBV5-5 and TRBJ2-3; 9 positions match TRBD2. With V trimmed by 1 base and J by 7 bases, 4 bases remained unmatched. CDR3 length equals 14 residues. Germline CDR1 is SGHKS and CDR2 is YYEKEE (reference sequence). The full variable domain, completed using reference TRBV5-5 and TRBJ2-3, is DAGVTQSPTHLIKTRGQQVTLRCSPISGHKSVSWYQQVLGQGPQFIFQYYEKEERGRGNFPDRFSARQFPNYSSELNVNALLLGDSALYLCASSLTLAGNTQYFGPGTRLTVL.

The chain is built from TRBV18 and TRBJ1-5; perhaps TRBD1 as D (6 bases). The germline CDR1 and CDR2 sequences are KGHSH and LQKENI. Trimming shortened V by 2 bases and J by 4 bases, and 15 bases separated the two germline ends. This CDR3 has 16 amino acids. The CDR3 DNA follows: TGTGCCAGCTCACCATCGTATGACAGGCCGAATCAGCCCCAGCATTTT. Protein sequence: CASSPSYDRPNQPQHF.

V is TRBV3-1 (or the pseudogene TRBV3-2) and J is TRBJ1-5; D may be TRBD1 (6 bases). The CDR3 runs to 17 residues. Trimming stripped 1 base from V and 3 bases from J, with 16 bases between. CDR1 is LGHDT and CDR2 is YNNKEL in the germline V gene (reference sequence). DNA for the CDR3: TGTGCCAGCAGCCAAGGTCGGTCCAGGGGTGACAATCAGCCCCAGCATTTT. This gives the protein CASSQGRSRGDNQPQHF.

The V call is TRBV7-6, the J call TRBJ2-5; 8 nucleotides align to TRBD1. Germline V gene data show CDR1 as SGHVS and CDR2 as FNYEAQ. Unmatched junction bases numbered 14, after V lost 2 bases and J lost 3 bases. The CDR3 sequence is 18 residues long. CDR3 region: CASSLYLLPGQEKETQYF. CDR3 coding DNA: TGTGCCAGCAGCTTATACTTGTTACCGGGACAGGAGAAAGAGACCCAGTACTTC.

The CDR3 here is CASSPTGKDQPQHF. CDR3 in DNA: TGTGCCAGCTCACCGACAGGGAAGGATCAGCCCCAGCATTTT. The V gene is TRBV18, the J gene TRBJ1-5; 7 bases are a match to TRBD1. The J segment lost 5 bases and the V segment lost 3 bases, leaving 4 bases of the junction unmatched. This CDR3 spans 14 amino acids. Germline loops: CDR1 KGHSH, CDR2 LQKENI. The variable domain in full, with the rest retrieved from reference TRBV18 and TRBJ1-5, is NAGVMQNPRHLVRRRGQEARLRCSPMKGHSHVYWYRQLPEEGLKFMVYLQKENIIDESGMPKERFSAEFPKEGPSILRIQQVVRGDSAAYFCASSPTGKDQPQHFGDGTRLSIL.

This chain joins TRBV5-4 and TRBJ1-6, with D hard to call. Per the germline V gene, CDR1 is SGHNT and CDR2 is YYREEE (reference sequence). This CDR3 contains 15 residues. V lost 5 bases to trimming and J lost 0 bases, with 9 bases between them. CDR3 amino acids: CASRHESSYNSPLHF. The DNA of the CDR3 is TGTGCCAGCAGGCATGAGAGCTCCTATAATTCACCCCTCCACTTT.

A note on this clone: One end of the junction does not line up with germline, which may come from a read error. This chain joins TRBV5-1 and TRBJ2-6, with D possibly matching TRBD1 (5 bases). This CDR3 comprises 15 residues. CDR1 is SGHRS, CDR2 YFSETQ, per germline. The CDR3 is CASSLAKTGANVLTF. In DNA, the CDR3 is TGCGCCAGCAGCTTGGCCAAGACTGGGGCCAACGTGCTGACTTTC.

V and J are TRBV27 and TRBJ2-7; TRBD1 matches 7 bases. The length of the CDR3 is 14 residues. The V gene's germline CDR1 is MNHEY and CDR2 SMNVEV (reference sequence). J was trimmed by 2 bases and V by 2 bases; bases with no gene match: 3. The CDR3 DNA reads as TGTGCCAGCAGTTTACAGGGGGTGACCTACGAGCAGTACTTC. Protein product: CASSLQGVTYEQYF.

J is TRBJ2-7 and V is TRBV7-9; 8 bases map to TRBD1. The germline V gene has CDR1 SEHNR and CDR2 FQNEAQ (reference sequence). The CDR3 runs to 14 residues. V trimming: 7 bases; J trimming: 5 bases; junction bases outside the gene matches: 10. The CDR3 DNA reads TGTGCCAGCATCCCAAAGACAGGGGCTGACGAGCAGTACTTC. Translating it yields CASIPKTGADEQYF.

The chain carries TRBV5-1 and TRBJ1-2; 11 bases map to TRBD1. The germline CDR1 and CDR2 sequences are SGHRS and YFSETQ. V shed 1 base and J 4 bases; nucleotides not matched to a gene: 3. The CDR3 length is 15 residues. The CDR3 nucleotides are TGCGCCAGCAGCTTGTCCGGGACAGGGGGCTATGGCTACACCTTC. Its translation: CASSLSGTGGYGYTF.

With regard to this clone: One junction end does not reproduce the germline sequence, and a read error may be involved. This sequence joins TRBV19 and TRBJ1-5; 7 positions agree with TRBD1. This CDR3 has 14 amino acids. Germline CDR1 and CDR2: LNHDA and SQIVND (reference sequence). In nucleotides, the CDR3 is TGTGCCAGTAGTATAATTCCGGGGACAGACCTTTCGAATTTT. Its protein is CASSIIPGTDLSNF. Complete variable domain (other parts from reference TRBV19 and TRBJ1-5): DGGITQSPKYLFRKEGQNVTLSCEQNLNHDAMYWYRQDPGQGLRLIYYSQIVNDFQKGDIAEGYSVSREKKESFPLTVTSAQKNPTAFYLCASSIIPGTDLSNFGDGTRLSIL.

The chain carries TRBV7-9 and TRBJ2-1, with D possibly being TRBD2 (6 bases). Trimming stripped 5 bases from V and 7 bases from J, with 15 bases between. The CDR3 runs 14 residues. Per germline, CDR1 SEHNR and CDR2 FQNEAQ (reference sequence). Here the CDR3 reads CASSPGRGANEQFF. The CDR3 region has the DNA TGTGCCAGCAGCCCGGGGCGGGGTGCGAATGAGCAGTTCTTC.

The CDR3, as DNA: TGTGCCAGCAGTTACTATCTTCCGGGCGAGCAGTACTTC. This codes for CASSYYLPGEQYF. This chain links TRBV6-2 or TRBV6-3 with TRBJ2-7; no clear D. Trimming stripped 1 base from V and 6 bases from J, with 10 bases between. The germline gives CDR1 MNHEY, CDR2 SVGEGT. CDR3 size: 13 residues.